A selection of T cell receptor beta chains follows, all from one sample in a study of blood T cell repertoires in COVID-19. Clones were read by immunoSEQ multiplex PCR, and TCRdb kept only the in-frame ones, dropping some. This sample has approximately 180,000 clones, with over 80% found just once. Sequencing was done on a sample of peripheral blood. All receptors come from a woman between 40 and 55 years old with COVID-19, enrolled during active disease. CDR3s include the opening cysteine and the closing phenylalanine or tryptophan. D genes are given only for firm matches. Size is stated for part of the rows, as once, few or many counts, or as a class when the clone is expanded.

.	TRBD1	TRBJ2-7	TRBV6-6	CASKSRDRGFYEQYF	TGTGCCAGCAAGAGCCGGGACAGGGGGTTCTACGAGCAGTACTTC
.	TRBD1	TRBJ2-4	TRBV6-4	CATSDREFGIQYF	TGTGCCACTTCGGACAGGGAATTTGGCATTCAGTACTTC
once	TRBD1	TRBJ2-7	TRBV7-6	CASSSGTAPTYEQYF	TGTGCCAGCAGCTCAGGGACAGCGCCGACCTACGAGCAGTACTTC
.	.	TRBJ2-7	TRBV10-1	CASSESPGVSYEQYF	TGCGCCAGCAGTGAGTCTCCGGGGGTCTCCTACGAGCAGTACTTC
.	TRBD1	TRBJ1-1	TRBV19	CASSIKGAGTEAFF	TGTGCCAGTAGTATAAAGGGGGCGGGCACTGAAGCTTTCTTT
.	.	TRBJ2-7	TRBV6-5	CASSIRDIAGEQYF	TGTGCCAGCAGCATCCGGGACATAGCAGGGGAGCAGTACTTC
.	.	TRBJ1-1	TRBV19	CASMEGLNTEAFF	TGTGCCAGTATGGAGGGGTTGAACACTGAAGCTTTCTTT
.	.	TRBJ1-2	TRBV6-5	CASNGPGGYTF	TGTGCCAGCAACGGGCCGGGAGGCTACACCTTC
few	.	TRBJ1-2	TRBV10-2	CASSELGALYGYTF	TGCGCCAGCAGTGAATTGGGAGCGCTCTATGGCTACACCTTC
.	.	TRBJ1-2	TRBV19	CASSISPLALGPTYGYTF	TGTGCCAGTAGTATTTCCCCGCTCGCACTAGGGCCCACGTATGGCTACACCTTC
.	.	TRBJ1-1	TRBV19	CASSVSAEAFF	TGTGCCAGTAGCGTTAGCGCTGAAGCTTTCTTT
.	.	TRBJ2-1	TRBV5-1	CASSLVGGPTYNEQFF	TGCGCCAGCAGCTTGGTAGGCGGGCCGACCTACAATGAGCAGTTCTTC
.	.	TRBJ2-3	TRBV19	CASSMGRETAQYF	TGTGCCAGTAGTATGGGTCGGGAGACGGCGCAGTATTTT
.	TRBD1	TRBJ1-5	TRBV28	CASNRPGQGVRESNQPQHF	TGTGCCAGCAATCGTCCGGGACAGGGTGTTAGAGAGTCAAATCAGCCCCAGCATTTT
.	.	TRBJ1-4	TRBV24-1	CATSERIGFNEKLFF	TGTGCCACCAGTGAGAGGATTGGATTTAATGAAAAACTGTTTTTT
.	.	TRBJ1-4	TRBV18	CASSPQGPNEKLFF	TGTGCCAGCTCACCCCAGGGCCCTAATGAAAAACTGTTTTTT
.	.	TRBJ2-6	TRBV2	CASSEVSGWDFGANVLTF	TGTGCCAGCAGTGAAGTGTCAGGCTGGGACTTTGGGGCCAACGTCCTGACTTTC
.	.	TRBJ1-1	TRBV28	CASRETANTEAFF	TGTGCCAGCAGGGAGACAGCGAACACTGAAGCTTTCTTT
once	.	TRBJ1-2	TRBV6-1	CASSEAGKRGGGYTF	TGTGCCAGCAGTGAAGCAGGGAAGAGGGGGGGAGGCTACACCTTC
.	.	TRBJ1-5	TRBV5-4	CASSLRELGRNQPQHF	TGTGCCAGCAGCTTGCGGGAACTGGGCCGCAATCAGCCCCAGCATTTT
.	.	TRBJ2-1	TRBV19	CASSKVAGREQFF	TGTGCCAGTTCCAAAGTGGCGGGGCGTGAGCAGTTCTTC
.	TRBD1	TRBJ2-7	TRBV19	CASSIGGTGAGYEQYF	TGTGCCAGTAGTATTGGGGGGACAGGGGCGGGATACGAGCAGTACTTC
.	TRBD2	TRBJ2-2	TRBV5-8	CASSFHREGTGELFF	TGTGCCAGCAGCTTTCATCGGGAGGGGACCGGGGAGCTGTTTTTT
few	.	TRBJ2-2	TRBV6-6	CASSFTAGELFF	TGTGCCAGCAGTTTTACGGCCGGGGAGCTGTTTTTT
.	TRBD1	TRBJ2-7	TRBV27	CASGHPGQGVAYEQYF	TGTGCCAGCGGCCACCCTGGCCAGGGGGTTGCCTACGAGCAGTACTTC
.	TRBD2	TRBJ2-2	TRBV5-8	CASRLAGLAGGTATGELFF	TGTGCCAGCAGACTGGCGGGCCTAGCGGGAGGGACGGCCACCGGGGAGCTGTTTTTT
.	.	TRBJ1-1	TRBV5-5	CASSPQNTEAFF	TGTGCCAGCAGCCCCCAGAACACTGAAGCTTTCTTT
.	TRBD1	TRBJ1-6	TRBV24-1	CATSDGTGPSPLHF	TGTGCCACCAGTGATGGGACAGGTCCTTCACCCCTCCACTTT
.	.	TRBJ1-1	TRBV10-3	CAISTPTDINTEAFF	TGTGCCATCAGTACCCCGACAGATATAAACACTGAAGCTTTCTTT
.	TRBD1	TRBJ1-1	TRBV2	CARGDRGRNEAFF	TGTGCCAGAGGAGACAGGGGGAGGAACGAAGCTTTCTTT
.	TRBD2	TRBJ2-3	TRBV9	CASSQSGGATDTQYF	TGTGCCAGCAGCCAAAGCGGGGGGGCCACAGATACGCAGTATTTT
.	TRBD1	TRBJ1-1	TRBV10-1	CASSETGNLNTEAFF	TGCGCCAGCTCTGAGACAGGGAATTTAAACACTGAAGCTTTCTTT
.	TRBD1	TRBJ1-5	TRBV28	CASSFGDRGGQPQHF	TGTGCCAGCAGTTTCGGGGACAGGGGTGGCCAGCCCCAGCATTTT
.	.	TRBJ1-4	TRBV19	CASSEGTNEKLFF	TGTGCCAGTAGTGAGGGAACTAATGAAAAACTGTTTTTT
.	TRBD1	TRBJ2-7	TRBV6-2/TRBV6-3	CASSYSGTGSREQYF	TGTGCCAGCAGTTACTCAGGGACAGGCTCCAGAGAGCAGTACTTC
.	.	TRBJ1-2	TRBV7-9	CASSLDVAQRGYTF	TGTGCCAGCAGCTTAGATGTCGCCCAGCGGGGCTACACCTTC
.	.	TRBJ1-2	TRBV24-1	CATRRTEQPGYTF	TGTGCCACCAGGAGGACAGAGCAGCCCGGCTACACCTTC
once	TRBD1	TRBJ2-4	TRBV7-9	CASSQMGTGWDIQYF	TGTGCCAGCAGCCAAATGGGGACAGGATGGGACATTCAGTACTTC
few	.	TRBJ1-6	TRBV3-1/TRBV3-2	CASSQLYSYNSPLHF	TGTGCCAGCAGCCAATTATACTCCTATAATTCACCCCTCCACTTT
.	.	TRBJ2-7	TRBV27	CASSLGQTYEQYF	TGTGCCAGCAGTTTAGGACAGACCTACGAGCAGTACTTC
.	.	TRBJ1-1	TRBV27	CASKMTLNTEAFF	TGTGCCAGCAAGATGACACTGAACACTGAAGCTTTCTTT
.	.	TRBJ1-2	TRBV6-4	CASSDWAPYGYTF	TGTGCCAGCAGTGACTGGGCCCCCTATGGCTACACCTTC
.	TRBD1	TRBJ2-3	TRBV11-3	CASSLGTGGSTDTQYF	TGTGCCAGCAGCTTAGGGACAGGGGGCTCGACAGATACGCAGTATTTT
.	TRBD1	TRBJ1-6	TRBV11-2	CASNGQAGGNSPLHF	TGTGCCAGCAACGGACAGGCCGGAGGGAATTCACCCCTCCACTTT
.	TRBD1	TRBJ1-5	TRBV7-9	CASSLGGTGNQPQHF	TGTGCCAGCAGCTTAGGGGGGACAGGGAATCAGCCCCAGCATTTT
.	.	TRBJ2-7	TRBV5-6	CASSFPGPPGEQYF	TGTGCCAGCAGCTTTCCAGGGCCGCCGGGCGAGCAGTACTTC